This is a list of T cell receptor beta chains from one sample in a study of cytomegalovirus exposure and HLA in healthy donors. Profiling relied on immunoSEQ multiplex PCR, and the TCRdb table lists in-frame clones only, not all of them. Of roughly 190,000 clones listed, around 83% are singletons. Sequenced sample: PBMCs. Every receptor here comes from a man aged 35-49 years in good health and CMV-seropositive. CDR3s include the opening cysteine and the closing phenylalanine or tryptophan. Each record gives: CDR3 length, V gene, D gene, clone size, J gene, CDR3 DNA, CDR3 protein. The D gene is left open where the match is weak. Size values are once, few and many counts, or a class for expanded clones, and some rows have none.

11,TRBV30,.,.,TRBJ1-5,TGTGCTTGCGGCAGCAATCAGCCCCAGCATTTT,CACGSNQPQHF
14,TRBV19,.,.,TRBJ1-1,TGTGCCAGTAGTATTTACACAGGGAGCAGTGAAGCTTTCTTT,CASSIYTGSSEAFF
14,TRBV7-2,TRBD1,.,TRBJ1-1,TGTGCCAGCAGCTACTACCAACAGGGGGGGGAAGCTTTCTTT,CASSYYQQGGEAFF
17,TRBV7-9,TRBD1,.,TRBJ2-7,TGTGCCAGCAGCCCAATACAGGGGGCGCATTCAGGTTACGAGCAGTACTTC,CASSPIQGAHSGYEQYF
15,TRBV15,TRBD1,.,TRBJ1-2,TGTGCCACCAGCTACGGCGACAGGGGGGTCTATGGCTACACCTTC,CATSYGDRGVYGYTF
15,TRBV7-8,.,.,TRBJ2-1,TGTGCCAGCAGCTTAGTAGGAGGGTTCCCCAATGAGCAGTTCTTC,CASSLVGGFPNEQFF
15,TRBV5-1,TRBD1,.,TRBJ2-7,TGCGCCAGCAGCTTAAAGGGACAGGGTATCTACGAGCAGTACTTC,CASSLKGQGIYEQYF
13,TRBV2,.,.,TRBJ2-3,TGTGCCAGCAGTAACGTCACTCCGGATACGCAGTATTTT,CASSNVTPDTQYF
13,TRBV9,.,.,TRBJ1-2,TGTGCCAGCAGCGACAGGATGAACTATGGCTACACCTTC,CASSDRMNYGYTF
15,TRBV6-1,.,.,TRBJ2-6,TGTGCCAGCAGTGACCAGGGCTCTGGGGCCAACGTCCTGACTTTC,CASSDQGSGANVLTF
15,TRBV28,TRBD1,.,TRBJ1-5,TGTGCCAGCAGTTCCATCAGAGGGGGCACCCAGCCCCAGCATTTT,CASSSIRGGTQPQHF
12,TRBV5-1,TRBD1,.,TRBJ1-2,TGCGCCAGCAGCCCACAGGGGGAGGGCTACACCTTC,CASSPQGEGYTF
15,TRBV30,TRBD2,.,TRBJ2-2,TGTGCCTGGAGTTTAGTAGCGGGAGCGACCGGGGAGCTGTTTTTT,CAWSLVAGATGELFF
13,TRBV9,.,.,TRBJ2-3,TGTGCCAGCAGCGTTACGAATGAGGATACGCAGTATTTT,CASSVTNEDTQYF
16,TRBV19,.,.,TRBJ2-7,TGTGCCAGTAGTTATCGGGGTCCAGCCGGAGTCTACGAGCAGTACTTC,CASSYRGPAGVYEQYF
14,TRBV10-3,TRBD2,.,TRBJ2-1,TGTGCCATCACTTTGACTAGCGGGAGAAATGAGCAGTTCTTC,CAITLTSGRNEQFF
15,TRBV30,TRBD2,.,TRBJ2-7,TGTGCCTGGCAGGGACTAGCGGGAGGCACTTACGAGCAGTACTTC,CAWQGLAGGTYEQYF
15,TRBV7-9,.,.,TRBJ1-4,TGTGCCAGCAGCTCGGAATCAGGGTTAGGTGAAAAACTGTTTTTT,CASSSESGLGEKLFF
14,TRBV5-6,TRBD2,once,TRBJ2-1,TGTGCCAGCAGCTTGCCCACTAGCGCTAGGGAGCAGTTCTTC,CASSLPTSAREQFF
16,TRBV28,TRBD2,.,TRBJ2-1,TGTGCCAGCAGTTTACCTAGCGGGGGCTCCTACAATGAGCAGTTCTTC,CASSLPSGGSYNEQFF
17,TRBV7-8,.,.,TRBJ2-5,TGTGCCAGCAGCTTAGGGGCTATTGGGGCCTCCCAAGAGACCCAGTACTTC,CASSLGAIGASQETQYF
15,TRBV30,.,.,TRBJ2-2,TGTGCCTGGAGTGTAGCTAGCAGTGACACCGGGGAGCTGTTTTTT,CAWSVASSDTGELFF
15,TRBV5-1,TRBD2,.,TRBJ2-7,TGCGCCAGCAGCTTTTCTAGCGGGAGGGGAGGCGAGCAGTACTTC,CASSFSSGRGGEQYF
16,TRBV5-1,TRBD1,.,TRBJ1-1,TGCGCCAGCAGCTTAGAAACCAGGGGGCTGGACACTGAAGCTTTCTTT,CASSLETRGLDTEAFF
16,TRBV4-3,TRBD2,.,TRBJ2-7,TGCGCCAGCAGCCAAGATGCGGCGGGAGGGCCCTACGAGCAGTACTTC,CASSQDAAGGPYEQYF
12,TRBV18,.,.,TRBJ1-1,TGTGCCAGCTCACCAGTGGAGACTGAAGCTTTCTTT,CASSPVETEAFF
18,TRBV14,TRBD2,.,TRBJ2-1,TGTGCCAGCAGCCCCTCCCCCGTGGCTAGCGGGGACTACAATGAGCAGTTCTTC,CASSPSPVASGDYNEQFF
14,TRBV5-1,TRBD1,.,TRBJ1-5,TGCGCCAGCAGCTTGACAGGGGGCAATCAGCCCCAGCATTTT,CASSLTGGNQPQHF
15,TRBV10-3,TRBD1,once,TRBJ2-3,TGTGCCATCAGTGGGACAGGGGGTGGTACAGATACGCAGTATTTT,CAISGTGGGTDTQYF
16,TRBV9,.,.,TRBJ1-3,TGTGCCAGCAGCGTAGATCCGCCGAGCTCTGGAAACACCATATATTTT,CASSVDPPSSGNTIYF
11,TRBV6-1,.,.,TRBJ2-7,TGTGCCAGCCATAAAGCCGGCGAGCAGTACTTC,CASHKAGEQYF
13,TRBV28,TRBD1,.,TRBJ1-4,TGTGTCAGCACCAAAACAGGGGACGAAAAACTGTTTTTT,CVSTKTGDEKLFF
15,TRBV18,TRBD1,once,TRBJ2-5,TGTGCCAGCTCACCGATCAGGACAGGCCAAGAGACCCAGTACTTC,CASSPIRTGQETQYF
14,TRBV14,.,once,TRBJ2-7,TGTGCCAGCAGCCAAGTTGTCGGGTACTACGAGCAGTACTTC,CASSQVVGYYEQYF
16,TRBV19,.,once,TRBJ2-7,TGTGCCAGTAGTATAGAGGCGGAACCAAGCTCCTACGAGCAGTACTTC,CASSIEAEPSSYEQYF
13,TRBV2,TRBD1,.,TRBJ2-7,TGTGCCAGCAGGTGGACAGGGCCCTACGAGCAGTACTTC,CASRWTGPYEQYF
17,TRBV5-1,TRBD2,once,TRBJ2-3,TGCGCCAGCATCCCCGGGACTAGCGGGTCTAACACAGATACGCAGTATTTT,CASIPGTSGSNTDTQYF